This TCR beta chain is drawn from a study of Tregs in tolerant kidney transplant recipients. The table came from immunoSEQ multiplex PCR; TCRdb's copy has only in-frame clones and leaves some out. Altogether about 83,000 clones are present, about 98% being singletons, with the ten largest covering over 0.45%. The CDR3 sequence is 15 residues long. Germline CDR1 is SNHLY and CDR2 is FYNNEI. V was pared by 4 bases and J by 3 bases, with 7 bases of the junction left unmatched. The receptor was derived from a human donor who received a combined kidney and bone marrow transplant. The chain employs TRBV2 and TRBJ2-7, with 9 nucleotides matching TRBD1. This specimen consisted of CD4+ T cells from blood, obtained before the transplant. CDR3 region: CASSVGTGSFYEQYF. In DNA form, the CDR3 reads TGTGCCAGCAGTGTTGGGACAGGGTCGTTCTACGAGCAGTACTTC.